The rows below give T cell receptor beta chains drawn from one sample of a study of T cell changes during pregnancy in multiple sclerosis. The assay was immunoSEQ multiplex PCR, and TCRdb's table has in-frame clones only and misses some. The table lists approximately 88,000 clones, approximately 94% of them singletons. The sequenced sample was peripheral blood, obtained in the third trimester of pregnancy. The receptor set was obtained from a female donor with multiple sclerosis, enrolled in a pregnancy study. Each CDR3 is given with its conserved first and last residue. D genes are given only for firm matches. Only some rows state a clone size, as once, few, many or a class for expanded clones.

TGTGCCAGCAGTCCGATGGCGGGATCTTACTACGAGCAGTACTTC,CASSPMAGSYYEQYF,TRBJ2-7,TRBV27,-,15,-
TGTGCCAGCAGGCCTTCCCGGGACAGGGGGCTTGAAGCTTTCTTT,CASRPSRDRGLEAFF,TRBJ1-1,TRBV7-9,once,15,TRBD1
TGTGCCTGGATTTCGGGGGAAGGCCAAGAGACCCAGTACTTC,CAWISGEGQETQYF,TRBJ2-5,TRBV30,-,14,-
TGTGCCAGCAGCGCGAGGCCGGGTTGGGAGACCCAGTACTTC,CASSARPGWETQYF,TRBJ2-5,TRBV9,-,14,-
TGTGCCAGCAGTGAATCCGACGGGGGGGTCCCCTATGGCTACACCTTC,CASSESDGGVPYGYTF,TRBJ1-2,TRBV2,once,16,-
TGTGCCAGCAGTGCGACGACAGGGTTAACTAGCACAGATACGCAGTATTTT,CASSATTGLTSTDTQYF,TRBJ2-3,TRBV28,-,17,TRBD1
TGTGCCAGCAGTAGGAACGGGATTCTGAACATTCAGTACTTC,CASSRNGILNIQYF,TRBJ2-4,TRBV5-6,-,14,-
TGTGCCAGCAGTTTTCGAGTAAATGAGCAGTTCTTC,CASSFRVNEQFF,TRBJ2-1,TRBV28,-,12,-
TGTGCCACCAGCAGAGATAGGGGCACCACATCTGGGTACCAAGAGACCCAGTACTTC,CATSRDRGTTSGYQETQYF,TRBJ2-5,TRBV15,-,19,-
TGCGCCAGCAGCCTAGGGGGCTACTCCTACGAGCAGTACTTC,CASSLGGYSYEQYF,TRBJ2-7,TRBV4-1,-,14,TRBD1
TGCAGCGTTGAGGGGGCCAGAGAAGCTTTCTTT,CSVEGAREAFF,TRBJ1-1,TRBV29-1,few,11,-